This TCR beta chain is from a study of blood T cells in healthy people across ages. Overall study findings and caveats: Higher diversity, along with more naive CD4+ cells, distinguished long-lived donors from aged donors.

V lost 6 bases to trimming and J lost 10 bases, with 16 bases between them. Looked up from germline, CDR1 is MNHNS and CDR2 is SASEGT. The CDR3 contains 13 residues. At least 6.5 million PBMCs were isolated per sample. Sample-barcoded 5' priming and a J-beta primer mix drove a second PCR of about 7 to 11 cycles. TCRdb redid the calling of the 5' RACE reads with MiXCR, one entry per CDR3 protein. The sample has 700,000 to 950,000 distinct CDR3 sequences, 40% to 45% seen once. On this clonotype itself: Its matching antigen is unknown.

The source of this sequence is a woman in her sixties in good health. Sequences were obtained from blood. The gene calls are TRBV6-1 and TRBJ2-1; a possible D gene is TRBD2 (6 bases). In nucleotides, the CDR3 is TGTGCCAGCAGCGGGGGTTCGTGGGGAGAGCAGTTCTTC. It yields the protein CASSGGSWGEQFF.